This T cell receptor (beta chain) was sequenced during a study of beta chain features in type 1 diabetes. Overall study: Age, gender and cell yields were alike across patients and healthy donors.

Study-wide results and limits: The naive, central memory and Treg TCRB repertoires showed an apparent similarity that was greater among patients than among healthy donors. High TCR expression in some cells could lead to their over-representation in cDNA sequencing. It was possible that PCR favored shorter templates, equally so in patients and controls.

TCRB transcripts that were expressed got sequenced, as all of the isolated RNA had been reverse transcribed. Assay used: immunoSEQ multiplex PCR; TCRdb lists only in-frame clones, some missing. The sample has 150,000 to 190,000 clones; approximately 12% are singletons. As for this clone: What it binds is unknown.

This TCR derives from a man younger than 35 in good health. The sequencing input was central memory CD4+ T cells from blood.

The CDR3 nucleotides read TGTGCCAGCAGACAGAATCCTTCTTCGGGTGGCTACACCTTC. This translates into CASRQNPSSGGYTF. V gene TRBV28 combines with J gene TRBJ1-2; D unclear. CDR3 size: 14 residues. The V gene's germline CDR1 is MDHEN and CDR2 SYDVKM. V was shortened by 6 bases and J by 7 bases, with 18 bases between the two germline ends.